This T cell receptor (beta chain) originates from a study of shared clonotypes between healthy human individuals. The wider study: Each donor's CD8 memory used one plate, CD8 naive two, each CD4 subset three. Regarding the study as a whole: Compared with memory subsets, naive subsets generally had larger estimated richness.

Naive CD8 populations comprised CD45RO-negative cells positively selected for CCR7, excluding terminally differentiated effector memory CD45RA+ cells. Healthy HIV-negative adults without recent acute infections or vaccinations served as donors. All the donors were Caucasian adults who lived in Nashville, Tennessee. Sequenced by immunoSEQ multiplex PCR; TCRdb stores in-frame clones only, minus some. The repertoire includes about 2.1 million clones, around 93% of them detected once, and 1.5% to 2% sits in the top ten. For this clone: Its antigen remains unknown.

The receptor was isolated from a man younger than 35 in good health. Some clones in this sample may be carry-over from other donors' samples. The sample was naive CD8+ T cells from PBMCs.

CDR3 in amino acids: CSARKGWAFF. In DNA form, the CDR3 reads TGCAGTGCTAGGAAGGGATGGGCTTTCTTT. The chain is built from TRBV20-1 and TRBJ1-1, with D uncertain. This CDR3 comprises 10 residues. CDR1 DFQATT and CDR2 SNEGSKA come from the germline V gene (reference sequence). V shed 3 bases and J shed 11 bases, with 10 bases lying between them.